The T cell receptor beta chain described here comes from a study of blood T cell repertoires in COVID-19. Assay: immunoSEQ multiplex PCR; the TCRdb copy retains only in-frame clones and omits some. This sample yields roughly 65,000 clones, of which around 84% are seen a single time; around 4% belongs to the top ten. V lost 0 bases and J 0 bases, leaving 6 bases between the germline ends. The CDR3 covers 14 residues. Germline-derived CDR1 and CDR2 are SGDLS and YYNGEE. This chain links TRBV9 with TRBJ1-1, with D hard to call. The origin of this receptor is a man aged 50 to 60 with acute or convalescent COVID-19. Sequenced sample: peripheral blood. The CDR3 DNA reads TGTGCCAGCAGCGTAGGAGGCATGAACACTGAAGCTTTCTTT. It yields the protein CASSVGGMNTEAFF.